This is a list of T cell receptor beta chains from one sample in a study of shared T cell receptors in the human thymus. Some clones are missing from TCRdb's copy, which holds only in-frame ones; the method was immunoSEQ multiplex PCR. This table has under 850,000 clones, 88% appearing once. The same data also contributed to another study, on human thymus T cells.

What was sequenced was thymocytes. Every receptor here comes from a boy in the first two years of life with a congenital heart defect. Both conserved end residues are trimmed from each CDR3.

v_gene	j_gene	CDR3aa
TRBV4-1	TRBJ2-2	ASSEVGNTGELF
TRBV30	TRBJ2-1	AWSGGGSNEQF
TRBV28	TRBJ1-1	ASSCPGGSSTEAF
TRBV5-5	TRBJ2-7	ASSFGGTSGPYLSYEQY
TRBV7-7	TRBJ2-5	ASSLALAGGRETQY
TRBV4-3	TRBJ2-4	ASSPGGTGGAEAKNIQY
TRBV6-6	TRBJ2-1	ASSYSRGREDEQF
TRBV27	TRBJ1-3	ARPPTGTGSGNTIY
TRBV28	TRBJ2-7	ASSRGRGHSYEQY
TRBV6-1	TRBJ2-3	ASSASTTYPTDTQY
TRBV7-3	TRBJ2-1	ASSYPETGKSNEQF
TRBV4-3	TRBJ2-3	ASSQDELGPTSDTQY
TRBV30	TRBJ1-4	AWRVGIATNEKLF
TRBV4-2	TRBJ2-3	ASRDSQTDTQY
TRBV29-1	TRBJ2-7	SVLGQTSYEQY
TRBV11-3	TRBJ2-5	ASSLVAPETQY
TRBV7-8	TRBJ2-3	ASSSNPDHDGSSGSDTQY
TRBV5-1	TRBJ2-1	ASSLVWSSYNEQF